This T cell receptor beta chain was captured in a study of persistence of HIV-infected CD4 T cells. Whole-study context: Multiple blood draws of up to 180 mL, except two donors with single leukapheresis. Study-wide results and caveats: TCR oligoclonality correlated with proviral oligoclonality in the same sorted populations. CMV- and Gag-responding cells had lower TCRbeta richness than CD3/CD28-responding cells.

The V and J ends lost 0 bases and 6 bases, in that order; junction bases with no gene match: 17. The CDR3 runs to 19 residues. The germline gives CDR1 ENHRY, CDR2 SYGVKD. Cells were stimulated nonspecifically with anti-CD3/anti-CD28 magnetic beads. CD4+ T cells upregulating both CD40 ligand and CD69 were sorted as responding cells. Anti-CD28/CD49d costimulation, CD40-blocking antibody and enfuvirtide were given to CD8-depleted PBMCs for 15 to 20 hours. In the case of this clone: Its cognate antigen is unknown.

This was the immunoSEQ version 4 assay in survey mode. Here immunoSEQ multiplex PCR was the method, and the copy in TCRdb shows in-frame clones only, minus some. The sample carries around 35,000 clones, roughly 87% recorded once. The receptor's source is an adult man with HIV who was CMV-seropositive. This chain uses TRBV10-3 with TRBJ2-3; TRBD1 matches 8 bases. Here the sequenced sample was CD4+ T cells sorted from PBMCs after roughly 18-hour stimulation, taken from a patient who received antiretroviral therapy. The CDR3, as DNA: TGTGCCATCAGTGAGTCAGGAGGAGGGCAGGGGGCTAGAAGGGATACGCAGTATTTT. Its translation: CAISESGGGQGARRDTQYF.